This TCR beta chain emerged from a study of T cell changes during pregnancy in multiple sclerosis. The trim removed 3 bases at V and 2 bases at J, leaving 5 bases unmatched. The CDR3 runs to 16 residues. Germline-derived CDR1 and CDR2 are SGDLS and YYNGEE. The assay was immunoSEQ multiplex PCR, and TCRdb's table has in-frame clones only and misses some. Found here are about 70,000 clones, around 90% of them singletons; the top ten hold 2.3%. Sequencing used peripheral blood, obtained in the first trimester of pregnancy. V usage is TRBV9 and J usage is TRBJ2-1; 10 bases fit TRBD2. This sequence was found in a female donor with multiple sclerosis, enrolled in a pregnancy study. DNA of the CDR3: TGTGCCAGCAGCGCCCTAGCGGGGGAACCCTACAATGAGCAGTTCTTC. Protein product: CASSALAGEPYNEQFF.